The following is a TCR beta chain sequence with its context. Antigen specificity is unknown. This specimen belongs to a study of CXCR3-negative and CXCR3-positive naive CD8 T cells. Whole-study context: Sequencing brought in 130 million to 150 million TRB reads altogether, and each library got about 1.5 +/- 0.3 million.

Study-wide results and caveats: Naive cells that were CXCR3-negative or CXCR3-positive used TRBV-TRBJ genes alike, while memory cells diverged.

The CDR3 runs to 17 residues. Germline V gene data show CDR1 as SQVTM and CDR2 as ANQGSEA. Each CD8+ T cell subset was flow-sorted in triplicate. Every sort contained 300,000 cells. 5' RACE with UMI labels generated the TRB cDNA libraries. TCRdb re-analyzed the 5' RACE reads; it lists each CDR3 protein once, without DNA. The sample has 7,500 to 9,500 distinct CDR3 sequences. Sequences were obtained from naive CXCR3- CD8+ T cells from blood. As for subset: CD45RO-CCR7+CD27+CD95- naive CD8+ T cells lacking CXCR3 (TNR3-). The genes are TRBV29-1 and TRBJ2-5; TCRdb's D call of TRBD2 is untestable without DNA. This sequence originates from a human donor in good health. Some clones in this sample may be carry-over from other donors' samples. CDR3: CSVIPGLAGAFQETQYF.